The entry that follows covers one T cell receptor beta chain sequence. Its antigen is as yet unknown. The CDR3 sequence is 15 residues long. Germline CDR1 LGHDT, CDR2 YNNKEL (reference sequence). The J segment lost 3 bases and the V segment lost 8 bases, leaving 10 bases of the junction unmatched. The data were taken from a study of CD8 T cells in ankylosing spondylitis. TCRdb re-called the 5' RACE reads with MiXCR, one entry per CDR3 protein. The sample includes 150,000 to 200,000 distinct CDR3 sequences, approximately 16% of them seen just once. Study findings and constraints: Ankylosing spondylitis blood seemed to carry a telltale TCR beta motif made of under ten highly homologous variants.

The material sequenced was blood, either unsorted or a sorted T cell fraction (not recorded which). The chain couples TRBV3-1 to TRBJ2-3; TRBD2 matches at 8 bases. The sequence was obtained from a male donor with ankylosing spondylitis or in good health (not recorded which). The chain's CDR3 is CASAPGLVGTDTQYF. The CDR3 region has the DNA TGTGCCAGCGCGCCGGGACTAGTGGGTACAGATACGCAGTATTTT.